This T cell receptor beta chain was identified during a study of identical twins. Addition of a universal primer site occurred through template switching, and cDNA carried unique molecular identifiers. TCRdb reanalysed the 5' RACE reads using MiXCR and keeps one entry per CDR3 protein. The sample carries about 530,000 distinct CDR3 sequences, roughly 15% recorded once. This clonotype appeared a few times. Germline V gives CDR1 DFQATT, CDR2 SNEGSKA (reference sequence). The CDR3 has 18 residues. V shed 0 bases and J 3 bases; nucleotides not matched to a gene: 8. These data are also associated with another study on yellow fever vaccine responses in identical twins.

The chain links TRBV20-1 to TRBJ2-1; 13 bases are shared with TRBD2. Sequences were obtained from CD4+ T cells sorted from blood. The clonotype comes from a woman in her late teens or twenties in good health. CDR3 DNA: TGCAGTGCTAGAGATCAAGGACTAGCGGGAGTATTCTACAATGAGCAGTTCTTC. It encodes CSARDQGLAGVFYNEQFF.